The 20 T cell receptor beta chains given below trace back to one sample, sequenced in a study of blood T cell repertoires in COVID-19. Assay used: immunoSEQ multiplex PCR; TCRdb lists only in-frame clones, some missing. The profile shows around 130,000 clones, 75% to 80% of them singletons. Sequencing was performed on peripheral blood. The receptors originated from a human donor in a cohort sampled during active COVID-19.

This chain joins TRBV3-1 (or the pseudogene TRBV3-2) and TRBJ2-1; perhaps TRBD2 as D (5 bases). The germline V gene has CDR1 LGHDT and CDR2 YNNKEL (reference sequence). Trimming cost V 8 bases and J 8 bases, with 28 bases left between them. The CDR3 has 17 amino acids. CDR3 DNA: TGTGCCAGCCACCCGACCTTCGGACTCTCCGTAGATGATGAGCAGTTCTTC. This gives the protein CASHPTFGLSVDDEQFF.

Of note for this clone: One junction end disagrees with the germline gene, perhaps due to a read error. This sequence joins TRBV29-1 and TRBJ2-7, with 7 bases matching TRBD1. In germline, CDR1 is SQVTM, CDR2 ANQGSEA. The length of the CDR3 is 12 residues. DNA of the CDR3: TGCAGCGTTGAAGATGTACCCGGGACAGAAGACTTC. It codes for CSVEDVPGTEDF.

CDR3 in DNA: TGCGCCAGCAGCTCATGGACAGGGGGCGGATACGAGCAGTACTTC. Protein product: CASSSWTGGGYEQYF. This chain joins TRBV5-1 and TRBJ2-7, with 11 bases matching TRBD1. Germline-derived CDR1 and CDR2 are SGHRS and YFSETQ. The CDR3 spans 15 residues. The V segment lost 3 bases and the J segment 4 bases; nucleotides outside the gene matches: 6.

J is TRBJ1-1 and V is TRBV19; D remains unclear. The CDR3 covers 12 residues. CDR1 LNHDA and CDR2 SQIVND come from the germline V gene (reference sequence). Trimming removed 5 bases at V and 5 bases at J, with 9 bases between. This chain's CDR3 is CASSDSRTEAFF. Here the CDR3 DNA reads TGTGCCAGTAGTGATTCGAGGACTGAAGCTTTCTTT.

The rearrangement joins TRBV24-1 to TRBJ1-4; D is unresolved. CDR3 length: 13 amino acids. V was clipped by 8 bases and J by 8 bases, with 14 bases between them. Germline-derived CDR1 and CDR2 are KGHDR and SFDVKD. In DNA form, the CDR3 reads TGTGCCACCAAGGGCGGGTGGGAGGAAAAACTGTTTTTT. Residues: CATKGGWEEKLFF.

CDR3 in amino acids: CASSIGTGNMYEQYF. The CDR3 nucleotides read TGTGCCAGCAGCATCGGGACAGGTAATATGTACGAGCAGTACTTC. The chain recombines TRBV9 with TRBJ2-7; 8 nucleotides line up with TRBD1. The germline V gene has CDR1 SGDLS and CDR2 YYNGEE. With 4 bases clipped from V and 4 bases from J, the junction kept 10 bases outside the gene matches. The CDR3 is made up of 15 amino acids.

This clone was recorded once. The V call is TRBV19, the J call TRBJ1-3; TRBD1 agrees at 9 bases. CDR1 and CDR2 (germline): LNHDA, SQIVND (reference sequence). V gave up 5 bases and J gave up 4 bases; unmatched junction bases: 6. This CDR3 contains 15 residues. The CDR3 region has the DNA TGTGCCAGTAGTTTCTCCGGGACAGGGGGAAACACCATATATTTT. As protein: CASSFSGTGGNTIYF.

Written as DNA, the CDR3 is TGTGCCAGCAGTTTCTTCCTAGCGGCCGCAATAAAAACGAACACCGGGGAGCTGTTTTTT. Translating gives CASSFFLAAAIKTNTGELFF. V and J are TRBV28 and TRBJ2-2, with 7 nucleotides matching TRBD2. Germline-derived CDR1 and CDR2 are MDHEN and SYDVKM. The CDR3 extends over 20 amino acids. After removal of 3 bases from V and 0 bases from J, the junction contained 16 bases not matched to a gene.

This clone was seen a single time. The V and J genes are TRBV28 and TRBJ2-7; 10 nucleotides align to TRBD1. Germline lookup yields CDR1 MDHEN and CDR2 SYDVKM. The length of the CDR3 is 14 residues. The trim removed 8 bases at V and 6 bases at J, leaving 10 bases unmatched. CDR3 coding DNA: TGTGCCAGCTCTGGCCCGACAGGGGGCTTCGAGCAGTACTTC. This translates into CASSGPTGGFEQYF.

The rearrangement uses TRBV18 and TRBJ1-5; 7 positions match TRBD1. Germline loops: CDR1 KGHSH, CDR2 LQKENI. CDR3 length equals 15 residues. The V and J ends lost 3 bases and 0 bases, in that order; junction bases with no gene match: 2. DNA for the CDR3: TGTGCCAGCTCACCGACAGGGTTTAGCAATCAGCCCCAGCATTTT. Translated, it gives CASSPTGFSNQPQHF.

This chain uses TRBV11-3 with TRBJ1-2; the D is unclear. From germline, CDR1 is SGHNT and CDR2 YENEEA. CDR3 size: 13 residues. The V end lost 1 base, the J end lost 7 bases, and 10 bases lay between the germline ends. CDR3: CASSLVVESGYTF. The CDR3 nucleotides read TGTGCCAGCAGCTTAGTGGTAGAATCTGGCTACACCTTC.

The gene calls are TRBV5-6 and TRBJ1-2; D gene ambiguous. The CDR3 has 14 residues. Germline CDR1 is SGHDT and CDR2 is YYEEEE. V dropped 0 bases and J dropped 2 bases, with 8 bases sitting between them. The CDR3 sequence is CASSLDSVNYGYTF. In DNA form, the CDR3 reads TGTGCCAGCAGCTTGGATTCGGTGAACTATGGCTACACCTTC.

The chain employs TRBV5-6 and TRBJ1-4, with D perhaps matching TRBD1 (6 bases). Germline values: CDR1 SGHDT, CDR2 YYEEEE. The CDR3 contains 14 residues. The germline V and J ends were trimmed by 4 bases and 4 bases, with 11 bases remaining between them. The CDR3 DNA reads TGTGCCAGCAGCACTACAGGGTTTAATGAAAAACTGTTTTTT. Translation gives CASSTTGFNEKLFF.

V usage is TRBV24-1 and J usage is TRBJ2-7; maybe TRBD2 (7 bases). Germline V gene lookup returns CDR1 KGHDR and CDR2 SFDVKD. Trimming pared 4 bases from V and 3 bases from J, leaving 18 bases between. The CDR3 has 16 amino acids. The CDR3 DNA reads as TGTGCCACCAGTGACCTTGGGAGGGGGGACTACTACGAGCAGTACTTC. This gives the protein CATSDLGRGDYYEQYF.

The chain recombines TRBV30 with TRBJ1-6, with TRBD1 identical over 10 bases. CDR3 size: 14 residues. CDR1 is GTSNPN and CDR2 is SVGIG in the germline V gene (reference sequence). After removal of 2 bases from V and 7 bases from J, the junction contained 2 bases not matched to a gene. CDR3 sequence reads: CAWSRGQGNSPLHF. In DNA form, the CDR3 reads TGTGCCTGGAGTCGGGGACAGGGGAATTCACCCCTCCACTTT.

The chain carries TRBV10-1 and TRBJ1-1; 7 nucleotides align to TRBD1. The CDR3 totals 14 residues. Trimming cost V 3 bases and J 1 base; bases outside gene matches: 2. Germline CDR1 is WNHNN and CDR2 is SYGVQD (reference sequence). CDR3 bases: TGCGCCAGCAGTGACGGACAGGAGAACACTGAAGCTTTCTTT. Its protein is CASSDGQENTEAFF.

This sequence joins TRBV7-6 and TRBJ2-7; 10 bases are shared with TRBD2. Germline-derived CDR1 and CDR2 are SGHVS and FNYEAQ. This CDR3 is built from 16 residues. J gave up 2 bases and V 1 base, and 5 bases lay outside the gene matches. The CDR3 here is CASSLGLSGGAYEQYF. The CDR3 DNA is TGTGCCAGCAGCTTAGGTCTCAGCGGGGGGGCCTACGAGCAGTACTTC.

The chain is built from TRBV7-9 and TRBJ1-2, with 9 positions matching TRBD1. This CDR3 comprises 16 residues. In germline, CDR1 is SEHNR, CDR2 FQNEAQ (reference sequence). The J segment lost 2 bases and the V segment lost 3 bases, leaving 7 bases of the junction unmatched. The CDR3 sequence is CASSFKRTGANYGYTF. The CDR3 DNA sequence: TGTGCCAGCAGCTTTAAAAGGACAGGGGCGAACTATGGCTACACCTTC. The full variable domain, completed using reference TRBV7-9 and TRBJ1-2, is DTGVSQNPRHKITKRGQNVTFRCDPISEHNRLYWYRQTLGQGPEFLTYFQNEAQLEKSRLLSDRFSAERPKGSFSTLEIQRTEQGDSAMYLCASSFKRTGANYGYTFGSGTRLTVV.

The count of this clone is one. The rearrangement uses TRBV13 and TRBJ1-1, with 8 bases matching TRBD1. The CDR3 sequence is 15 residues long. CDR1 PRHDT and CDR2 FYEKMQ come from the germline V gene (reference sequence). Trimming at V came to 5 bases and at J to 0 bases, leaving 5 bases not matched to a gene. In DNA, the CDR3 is TGTGCCAGCAGCGCCCGGGACAGGATGAACACTGAAGCTTTCTTT. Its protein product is CASSARDRMNTEAFF.

The CDR3 DNA follows: TGCGCCAGCAGCTTGGAGCCATATAGCAATCAGCCCCAGCATTTT. Its protein is CASSLEPYSNQPQHF. V usage is TRBV5-1 and J usage is TRBJ1-5; no firm D call. Germline assignment: CDR1 SGHRS and CDR2 YFSETQ. Between the trimmed V and J ends, which lost 0 bases and 0 bases, there was a span of 7 bases. The CDR3 extends over 15 amino acids.